This T cell receptor beta chain was profiled in a study of control samples from healthy donors and cancer patients. This table comes from immunoSEQ multiplex PCR, and its TCRdb copy is limited to in-frame clones, with some not included. Of 130,000 or so clones in the sample, about 90% are singletons; the top ten hold approximately 2%. The sample comprised blood. The TCR sequence derives from a woman between 45 and 65 years old in good health.

Here the CDR3 DNA reads TGTGCCAGCAGTTCCGACAGCAACTATGGCTACACCTTC. Its translation: CASSSDSNYGYTF. This sequence joins TRBV12-3 or TRBV12-4 and TRBJ1-2, with D perhaps matching TRBD1 (5 bases). The CDR3 covers 13 residues. V lost 4 bases and J lost 2, with 8 bases in between.